The clone carrying this TCR beta chain has just a few counts. A junction boundary mismatches the germline segment, possibly from a read error. This record comes from a study of blood T cells in healthy people across ages. CDR3 length equals 14 residues. Germline V gene lookup returns CDR1 SNHLY and CDR2 FYNNEI. Primers used in a second PCR of roughly 6 to 12 cycles were a sample-barcoded 5' primer and a J-beta primer mix. TCRdb re-called the 5' RACE reads through MiXCR, storing one row per CDR3 protein. The table records roughly 790,000 distinct CDR3 sequences, 35% to 45% of them present only once. This TCR derives from a woman aged 55-70 years in good health. This chain links TRBV2 with TRBJ1-1; maybe TRBD1 (6 bases). Sequenced: blood. The CDR3, as DNA: TGTGCCAGCACTGAACAGGGACCGACGACTGAAGCTTTCTTT. This gives the protein CASTEQGPTTEAFF.